The 28 T cell receptor beta chains below all came from one sample that was sequenced in a study of shared clonotypes between healthy human individuals. Only in-frame clones appear in the TCRdb table, and some are missing; sequencing was by immunoSEQ multiplex PCR. The repertoire holds more than 2 million clones, roughly 93% seen once, with about 1.6% in the top ten. CD45RO-negative CD8 cells positively selected for CCR7 made up the naive population, which excluded terminally differentiated effector memory CD45RA+ cells. Sequencing input: naive CD8+ T cells from PBMCs. Every receptor here comes from a man between 18 and 29 years old in good health. Some clones in this sample may be carry-over from other donors' samples.

The rearrangement uses TRBV4-2 and TRBJ2-7, with D possibly being TRBD1 or TRBD2 (5 bases each). Per the germline V gene, CDR1 is LGHNA and CDR2 is YNFKEQ. Between the trimmed V and J ends, which lost 2 bases and 1 base, there was a span of 18 bases. This CDR3 spans 17 amino acids. The chain's CDR3 is CASSQTDPGPPSYEQYF. Written as DNA, the CDR3 is TGTGCCAGCAGCCAAACTGATCCGGGGCCTCCTTCCTACGAGCAGTACTTC.

The chain combines TRBV7-9 with TRBJ1-1; perhaps TRBD1 as D (5 bases). The ends were cut back, 2 bases at V and 5 bases at J, with 12 bases in the middle. The V gene's germline CDR1 is SEHNR and CDR2 FQNEAQ (reference sequence). The CDR3 consists of 14 residues. DNA for the CDR3: TGTGCCAGCAGCTTACATCGGGACGGAACTGAAGCTTTCTTT. As protein: CASSLHRDGTEAFF.

The chain recombines TRBV9 with TRBJ2-6; D remains unclear. Germline assignment: CDR1 SGDLS and CDR2 YYNGEE. The CDR3 is 12 amino acids. With 5 bases removed from V and 3 bases from J, the gap between germline ends came to 3 bases. CDR3 DNA: TGTGCCAGCAGGGGTGGGGCCAACGTCCTGACTTTC. This encodes CASRGGANVLTF.

The V call is TRBV28, the J call TRBJ1-1; the D gene is possibly TRBD1 (5 bases). Per germline, CDR1 MDHEN and CDR2 SYDVKM. The length of the CDR3 is 14 residues. The V end was cut by 3 bases, the J end by 2 bases, with 10 bases between. The CDR3 sequence: CASSFKGFNTEAFF. CDR3 DNA sequence: TGTGCCAGCAGTTTCAAGGGGTTTAACACTGAAGCTTTCTTT.

This clone was recorded a few times. The sample contains more than one DNA sequence encoding this CDR3. This sequence joins TRBV28 and TRBJ2-5; no reliable D call. The CDR3 covers 11 residues. Germline V gene lookup returns CDR1 MDHEN and CDR2 SYDVKM. Trimming cost V 3 bases and J 5 bases, with 4 bases left between them. The DNA of the CDR3 is TGTGCCAGCAGTTTTCGGGAGACCCAGTACTTC. Its protein is CASSFRETQYF.

This clone was found once. The J gene is TRBJ1-2, the V gene TRBV7-9, with D maybe TRBD1 (6 bases). CDR1 SEHNR and CDR2 FQNEAQ come from the germline V gene (reference sequence). With 5 bases removed from V and 8 bases from J, the gap between germline ends came to 21 bases. This CDR3 is built from 15 residues. CDR3 DNA: TGTGCCAGCAGCCCTGGATCGGGGGCTCAGAGCGGCTACACCTTC. Translating it yields CASSPGSGAQSGYTF. The full variable domain, with the rest looked up from reference TRBV7-9 and TRBJ1-2, is DTGVSQNPRHKITKRGQNVTFRCDPISEHNRLYWYRQTLGQGPEFLTYFQNEAQLEKSRLLSDRFSAERPKGSFSTLEIQRTEQGDSAMYLCASSPGSGAQSGYTFGSGTRLTVV.

The V call is TRBV10-2, the J call TRBJ2-7, with D possibly TRBD2 on 5 matching bases. The CDR3 length is 13 residues. Germline CDR1 WSHSY, CDR2 SAAADI. V lost 1 base to trimming and J lost 6 bases, with 10 bases between them. The CDR3 nucleotides read TGCGCCAGCAGTGAGTATTACGCGGGCGAGCAGTACTTC. Its translation is CASSEYYAGEQYF.

The chain uses TRBV19 and TRBJ2-2; a possible D gene is TRBD1 (5 bases). From germline, CDR1 is LNHDA and CDR2 SQIVND (reference sequence). Trimming pared 3 bases from V and 3 bases from J, leaving 14 bases between. This CDR3 spans 16 amino acids. As DNA, the CDR3 is TGTGCCAGTAGTATCGGAAGGGGCGCGGACACCGGGGAGCTGTTTTTT. Protein: CASSIGRGADTGELFF.

The chain carries TRBV21-1 and TRBJ2-7; the table's D call of TRBD1 was not tested on the DNA. TRBV21-1 is a pseudogene. The CDR3 has 13 residues. The CDR3 bases are TGTGCCAGCAGCACGTTCTGTGCAGGCGAGCAGTACTTC. Encoded protein: CASSTFCAGEQYF.

Remarks on this clone: Relative to the germline gene, one junction end is altered; a read error may explain this. The rearrangement links TRBV29-1 to TRBJ2-2; no clear D. The germline CDR1 and CDR2 sequences are SQVTM and ANQGSEA. The CDR3 runs 11 residues. The CDR3 DNA sequence: TGCAGCGCTTTTAACATCGGGGAGCTGTTTTTT. Residues: CSAFNIGELFF.

The genes are TRBV5-1 and TRBJ2-7, with D perhaps given as TRBD1 or TRBD2 (5 bases each). Germline CDR1 reads SGHRS; CDR2 reads YFSETQ. The V gene lost 5 bases and the J gene lost 2 bases, with 11 bases spanning the gap. The CDR3 is made up of 13 amino acids. CDR3 residues: CASRRGATYEQYF. The CDR3 coding sequence is TGCGCCAGCAGGAGGGGCGCCACCTACGAGCAGTACTTC. The variable domain in full, completed from reference TRBV5-1 and TRBJ2-7, reads KAGVTQTPRYLIKTRGQQVTLSCSPISGHRSVSWYQQTPGQGLQFLFEYFSETQRNKGNFPGRFSGRQFSNSRSEMNVSTLELGDSALYLCASRRGATYEQYFGPGTRLTVT.

This rearrangement joins TRBV30 to TRBJ2-7; D might be TRBD1 (6 bases). CDR1 is GTSNPN, CDR2 SVGIG, per germline (reference sequence). Trimming shortened V by 4 bases and J by 2 bases, and 18 bases separated the two germline ends. The CDR3 spans 15 residues. DNA of the CDR3: TGTGCCTGGACCGAAAGCTGGGGACACCCCTACGAGCAGTACTTC. Amino acid sequence: CAWTESWGHPYEQYF.

V usage is TRBV28 and J usage is TRBJ2-3, with TRBD2 matching 7 bases. The junction had 13 bases not matched to a gene; V was cut back by 5 bases and J by 5 bases. The CDR3 extends over 16 amino acids. Germline assignment: CDR1 MDHEN and CDR2 SYDVKM. The CDR3 DNA is TGTGCCAGCAGTCCCCTAGAGGGGAGGGCCTTAGATACGCAGTATTTT. It codes for CASSPLEGRALDTQYF.

The rearrangement joins TRBV7-9 to TRBJ2-1; 7 bases map to TRBD1. V lost 5 bases to trimming and J lost 8 bases; unmatched junction nucleotides: 15. Germline V gives CDR1 SEHNR, CDR2 FQNEAQ (reference sequence). CDR3 length equals 16 residues. This chain's CDR3 is CASSILSPGGYDEQFF. The CDR3 DNA follows: TGTGCCAGCAGCATTCTATCGCCAGGGGGATACGATGAGCAGTTCTTC.

For this clone: A much larger clonotype is one base distant, so this may be a read error. The same CDR3 also results from other DNA sequences found in this sample. The chain is built from TRBV21-1 and TRBJ2-7. TRBV21-1 is recorded as a pseudogene. This CDR3 has 11 residues. CDR3 sequence: CASSPPYEQYF. The CDR3 region has the DNA TGTGCCAGCAGTCCCCCCTACGAGCAGTACTTC.

The chain employs TRBV4-1 and TRBJ2-2, with D perhaps matching TRBD1 or TRBD2 (5 bases each). V lost 4 bases to trimming and J lost 6 bases, with 24 bases between them. Per germline, CDR1 MGHRA and CDR2 YSYEKL. There are 18 residues in the CDR3. CDR3 sequence (DNA): TGCGCCAGCAGCCCGGTGGGGGATCGGGTGGCCTGGGCCGGGGAGCTGTTTTTT. Its protein is CASSPVGDRVAWAGELFF.

This chain connects TRBV27 to TRBJ2-7; 7 bases map to TRBD1. Per germline, CDR1 MNHEY and CDR2 SMNVEV (reference sequence). The CDR3 covers 14 residues. The V segment lost 3 bases and the J segment 5 bases; nucleotides outside the gene matches: 7. CDR3 residues: CASSLGRQGHEQYF. CDR3 DNA: TGTGCCAGCAGTTTGGGGAGACAGGGCCACGAGCAGTACTTC.

The chain uses TRBV28 and TRBJ2-1; D is possibly TRBD2 (5 bases). Germline V gives CDR1 MDHEN, CDR2 SYDVKM. The CDR3 length is 15 residues. Trimming stripped 1 base from V and 5 bases from J, with 12 bases between. CDR3 loop: CASSLLGLRDNEQFF. CDR3 nucleotides: TGTGCCAGCAGTTTATTGGGTTTGCGGGACAATGAGCAGTTCTTC.

This chain links TRBV30 with TRBJ1-2, with no clear D. With 1 base removed from V and 5 bases from J, the gap between germline ends came to 26 bases. Germline values: CDR1 GTSNPN, CDR2 SVGIG (reference sequence). This CDR3 contains 18 residues. The CDR3 spells CAWSDFFGESTQWYGYTF. In DNA form, the CDR3 reads TGTGCCTGGAGTGATTTTTTTGGGGAGTCAACCCAATGGTATGGCTACACCTTC.

The V call is TRBV27, the J call TRBJ2-7, with D possibly matching TRBD2 (5 bases). V gave up 4 bases and J gave up 1 base, with 11 bases separating them. Germline V lookup: CDR1 MNHEY, CDR2 SMNVEV (reference sequence). CDR3 length equals 14 residues. The CDR3 DNA sequence: TGTGCCAGCAGTTGGGCGGGTCTATCCTACGAGCAGTACTTC. The encoded protein is CASSWAGLSYEQYF.

This sequence joins TRBV10-2 and TRBJ2-7; no clear D. Germline V lookup: CDR1 WSHSY, CDR2 SAAADI. This CDR3 region has 12 residues. The germline V and J ends were trimmed by 5 bases and 1 base, with 6 bases remaining between them. CDR3 amino acids: CASSTRSYEQYF. The CDR3, as DNA: TGCGCCAGCAGTACGAGGTCCTACGAGCAGTACTTC.

The J gene is TRBJ2-7, the V gene TRBV2; D is ambiguous. This CDR3 contains 12 residues. CDR1 and CDR2 from the germline V gene are SNHLY and FYNNEI. The V end was cut by 3 bases, the J end by 7 bases, with 10 bases between. The CDR3 sequence: CASSDDPREQYF. CDR3 sequence (DNA): TGTGCCAGCAGTGACGACCCGCGGGAGCAGTACTTC. The full variable domain, with the rest looked up from reference TRBV2 and TRBJ2-7, is EPEVTQTPSHQVTQMGQEVILRCVPISNHLYFYWYRQILGQKVEFLVSFYNNEISEKSEIFDDQFSVERPDGSNFTLKIRSTKLEDSAMYFCASSDDPREQYFGPGTRLTVT.

The chain employs TRBV5-3 and TRBJ2-1; 7 nucleotides match TRBD1. TRBV5-3 is flagged as an ORF with uncertain function. The V gene end was trimmed by 0 bases and the J gene end by 5 bases; junction bases not matched to a gene: 5. The CDR3 length is 15 residues. For the CDR3, the DNA is TGTGCCAGAAGCTTGGGTCCGGGACAGAACAATGAGCAGTTCTTC. Its translation is CARSLGPGQNNEQFF.

The rearrangement joins TRBV4-1 to TRBJ2-3; 8 nucleotides align to TRBD1. The germline V gene has CDR1 MGHRA and CDR2 YSYEKL. V was pared by 0 bases and J by 5 bases, with 4 bases of the junction left unmatched. The CDR3 consists of 15 residues. The CDR3 loop reads CASSQDRGLGDTQYF. CDR3 bases: TGCGCCAGCAGCCAAGACAGGGGGCTTGGAGATACGCAGTATTTT.

The chain links TRBV11-2 to TRBJ2-7, with D possibly called TRBD1 or TRBD2 (5 bases each). The V gene's germline CDR1 is SGHAT and CDR2 FQNNGV. The CDR3 extends over 15 amino acids. Trimming shortened V by 4 bases and J by 4 bases, and 17 bases separated the two germline ends. CDR3 in amino acids: CASSSGPGRGYEQYF. The CDR3 DNA sequence: TGTGCCAGCAGCTCCGGTCCGGGACGGGGATACGAGCAGTACTTC.

As concerns this clone: The identical CDR3 is also encoded by other nucleotide sequences in the sample. V gene TRBV12-5 combines with J gene TRBJ2-7; D not resolved. This CDR3 is built from 12 residues. With 1 base removed from V and 4 bases from J, the gap between germline ends came to 5 bases. Germline assignment: CDR1 LGHNT and CDR2 FRNRAP. CDR3 loop: CASGLGRYEQYF. The CDR3 DNA sequence: TGTGCTAGTGGTTTGGGACGATACGAGCAGTACTTC.

J is TRBJ2-1 and V is TRBV9; D is uncertain. The V gene's germline CDR1 is SGDLS and CDR2 YYNGEE. The CDR3 totals 12 residues. V gave up 4 bases and J gave up 4 bases, with 6 bases separating them. DNA for the CDR3: TGTGCCAGCAGCCCTACATACAATGAGCAGTTCTTC. Translating gives CASSPTYNEQFF.

The V gene is TRBV27, the J gene TRBJ2-1, with a weak D call TRBD1 (5 bases). The germline V gene has CDR1 MNHEY and CDR2 SMNVEV (reference sequence). The V end lost 5 bases, the J end lost 3 bases, and 14 bases lay between the germline ends. This CDR3 is built from 15 residues. CDR3 DNA: TGTGCCAGCAGTCACAGGTTGTCGGGCTACAATGAGCAGTTCTTC. This encodes CASSHRLSGYNEQFF.